This T cell receptor (beta chain) was identified in a study of blood T cell repertoires in COVID-19. Study in general: Sites across the United States, Italy and Spain contributed samples from acute and convalescent COVID-19. PBMCs, B-cell-depleted T cells, or T cells provided the cDNA or gDNA that made up the material.

Recruited during active infection, patients (from Seattle) were subsequently followed longitudinally. This table comes from immunoSEQ multiplex PCR, and its TCRdb copy is limited to in-frame clones, with some not included. The sample holds some 150,000 clones, approximately 81% seen once. The receptor's source is a woman in her seventies with COVID-19, enrolled during active disease. The sequencing input was peripheral blood.

DNA of the CDR3: TGTGCCACCGCGACAGGGTCGGAAGAGACCCAGTACTTC. Protein: CATATGSEETQYF. The V gene is TRBV24-1, the J gene TRBJ2-5; TRBD1 agrees at 7 bases. Germline values: CDR1 KGHDR, CDR2 SFDVKD. V shed 9 bases and J 3 bases; nucleotides not matched to a gene: 6. The CDR3 consists of 13 residues.